Below are 10 T cell receptor beta chains sequenced from a single sample in a study of blood T cell repertoires in COVID-19. Using immunoSEQ multiplex PCR, the repertoire was profiled, and TCRdb retains in-frame clones only, with some absent. The repertoire includes roughly 150,000 clones, approximately 90% of them detected once, and around 28% sits in the top ten. The sample consisted of peripheral blood. The receptors derive from a human donor in a cohort sampled during active COVID-19.

The chain has TRBV5-6 and TRBJ2-5; TRBD2 agrees at 8 bases. Trimming cost V 3 bases and J 4 bases; bases outside gene matches: 8. The germline V gene encodes CDR1 SGHDT and CDR2 YYEEEE. The CDR3 extends over 15 amino acids. CDR3 bases: TGTGCCAGCAGCTGGGGTAGCGGGGTAGGAGAGACCCAGTACTTC. It specifies CASSWGSGVGETQYF.

This sequence joins TRBV27 and TRBJ2-7, with D unresolved. Germline V gene lookup returns CDR1 MNHEY and CDR2 SMNVEV (reference sequence). The V gene lost 6 bases and the J gene lost 5 bases, with 20 bases spanning the gap. The length of the CDR3 is 15 residues. CDR3 sequence: CASSPGGSLLHEQYF. Here the CDR3 DNA reads TGTGCCAGCAGCCCAGGTGGCTCGTTGCTCCACGAGCAGTACTTC.

The chain couples TRBV2 to TRBJ1-1; tentatively, D is TRBD1 (5 bases). The germline V and J ends were trimmed by 6 bases and 4 bases, with 15 bases remaining between them. Germline CDR1 is SNHLY and CDR2 is FYNNEI. The CDR3 is made up of 14 amino acids. The CDR3 sequence is CASRAGFRLTEAFF. The CDR3 region has the DNA TGTGCCAGCAGAGCAGGGTTTCGCCTCACTGAAGCTTTCTTT.

The V gene is TRBV7-9, the J gene TRBJ1-6, with TRBD1 matching over 10 bases. The CDR3 is made up of 14 amino acids. The trim removed 4 bases at V and 9 bases at J, leaving 3 bases unmatched. The germline V gene has CDR1 SEHNR and CDR2 FQNEAQ (reference sequence). The DNA of the CDR3 is TGTGCCAGCAGCTCAGACAGGGGGCGTTCACCCCTCCACTTT. Its translation: CASSSDRGRSPLHF. The full variable domain, rest sourced from reference TRBV7-9 and TRBJ1-6, is DTGVSQNPRHKITKRGQNVTFRCDPISEHNRLYWYRQTLGQGPEFLTYFQNEAQLEKSRLLSDRFSAERPKGSFSTLEIQRTEQGDSAMYLCASSSDRGRSPLHFGNGTRLTVT.

The rearrangement links TRBV4-1 to TRBJ2-7; 9 nucleotides match TRBD1. This CDR3 has 17 amino acids. J was trimmed by 5 bases and V by 5 bases; bases with no gene match: 16. The V gene's germline CDR1 is MGHRA and CDR2 YSYEKL. The CDR3 spells CASSKYQTGTGIHEQYF. CDR3 nucleotides: TGCGCCAGCAGCAAATACCAAACCGGGACAGGGATCCACGAGCAGTACTTC.

This clone was counted a few times. This chain joins TRBV7-9 and TRBJ2-3; the match to TRBD2 covers 13 bases. The J segment lost 1 base and the V segment lost 5 bases, leaving 9 bases of the junction unmatched. CDR3 length equals 18 residues. Germline CDR1 SEHNR, CDR2 FQNEAQ (reference sequence). The CDR3 bases are TGTGCCAGCAGCCACCCGCCCGGGACTAGCGGGGGCACAGATACGCAGTATTTT. It codes for CASSHPPGTSGGTDTQYF. Full variable domain (outside the CDR3, taken from reference TRBV7-9 and TRBJ2-3): DTGVSQNPRHKITKRGQNVTFRCDPISEHNRLYWYRQTLGQGPEFLTYFQNEAQLEKSRLLSDRFSAERPKGSFSTLEIQRTEQGDSAMYLCASSHPPGTSGGTDTQYFGPGTRLTVL.

The chain is built from TRBV4-1 and TRBJ2-3, with TRBD1 identical over 8 bases. The CDR3 extends over 16 amino acids. Germline CDR1 MGHRA, CDR2 YSYEKL. J lost 2 bases, V lost 6 bases, and 10 bases had no gene match. CDR3 in amino acids: CASSRDRTVATDTQYF. CDR3 DNA: TGCGCCAGCAGTCGGGACAGGACGGTGGCCACAGATACGCAGTATTTT.

This sequence joins TRBV5-5 and TRBJ1-1; 9 nucleotides align to TRBD1. Germline trimming cut 1 base from V and 3 bases from J; bases unmatched to any gene: 7. Germline values: CDR1 SGHKS, CDR2 YYEKEE (reference sequence). This CDR3 contains 16 residues. The CDR3 here is CASSLNRGHEDTEAFF. The CDR3 bases are TGTGCCAGCAGCTTGAACAGGGGGCATGAGGACACTGAAGCTTTCTTT.

This rearrangement joins TRBV7-9 to TRBJ1-1; D is perhaps TRBD1 (6 bases). Germline assignment: CDR1 SEHNR and CDR2 FQNEAQ (reference sequence). The CDR3 totals 14 residues. Trimming pared 2 bases from V and 7 bases from J, leaving 14 bases between. CDR3 sequence: CASSLSDRSNEAFF. DNA of the CDR3: TGTGCCAGCAGCTTATCTGACAGGAGCAATGAAGCTTTCTTT.

The chain couples TRBV7-2 to TRBJ2-3; D might be TRBD1 (5 bases). Germline-derived CDR1 and CDR2 are SGHTA and FQGNSA. This CDR3 is 13 amino acids long. Trimming pared 6 bases from V and 4 bases from J, leaving 11 bases between. The CDR3 DNA reads as TGTGCCAGCAGTCAGGGATTCTCAGATACGCAGTATTTT. Its protein is CASSQGFSDTQYF.